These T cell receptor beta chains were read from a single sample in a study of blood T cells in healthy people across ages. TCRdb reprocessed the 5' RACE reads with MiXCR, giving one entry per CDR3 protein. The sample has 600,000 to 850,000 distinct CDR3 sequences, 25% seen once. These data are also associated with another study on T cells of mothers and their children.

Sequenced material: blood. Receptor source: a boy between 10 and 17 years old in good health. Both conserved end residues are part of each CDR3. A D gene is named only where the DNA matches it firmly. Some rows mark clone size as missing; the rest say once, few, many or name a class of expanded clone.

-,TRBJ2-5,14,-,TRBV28,TGTGCCAGCAGTCCTACCTGGAGTCAAGAGACCCAGTACTTC,CASSPTWSQETQYF
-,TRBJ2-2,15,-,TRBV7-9,TGTGCCAGCAGCACCCGACAGGTGAACACCGGGGAGCTGTTTTTT,CASSTRQVNTGELFF
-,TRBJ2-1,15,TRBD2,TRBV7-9,TGTGCCAGCAGCTTAGCGCTAGCGGGGAGTAATGAGCAGTTCTTC,CASSLALAGSNEQFF
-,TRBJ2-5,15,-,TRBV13,TGTGCCAGCAGCTTAGGCGCCGTCTTACAAGAGACCCAGTACTTC,CASSLGAVLQETQYF
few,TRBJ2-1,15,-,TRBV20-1,TGCAGTGCTAGAGATCCCCGGACAAGATACAATGAGCAGTTCTTC,CSARDPRTRYNEQFF
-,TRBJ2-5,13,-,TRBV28,TGTGCCAGCAGTTCCCTTGACCAAGAGACCCAGTACTTC,CASSSLDQETQYF
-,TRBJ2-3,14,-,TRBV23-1,TGCGCCAGCAGTCAATCAACAAGGACAGATACGCAGTATTTT,CASSQSTRTDTQYF
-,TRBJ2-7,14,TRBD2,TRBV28,TGTGCCAGCAGCTGGACTAGCGGGACCTCCGAGCAGTACTTC,CASSWTSGTSEQYF
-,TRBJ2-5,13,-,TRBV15,TGTGCCACCAGCAGAGATCCCGAAGAGACCCAGTACTTC,CATSRDPEETQYF
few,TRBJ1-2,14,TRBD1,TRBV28,TGTGCCAGCAGTTCCGGACAGGGGATTAATGGCTACACCTTC,CASSSGQGINGYTF
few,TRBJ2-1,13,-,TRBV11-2,TGTGCCAGCAGCTTAGTGGACTACAATGAGCAGTTCTTC,CASSLVDYNEQFF
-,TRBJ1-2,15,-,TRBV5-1,TGCGCCAGCAGCTTGTCCCCGACAGATAACTATGGCTACACCTTC,CASSLSPTDNYGYTF
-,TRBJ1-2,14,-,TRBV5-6,TGTGCCAGCAGCTTGGGACAGGCTCACTATGGCTACACCTTC,CASSLGQAHYGYTF
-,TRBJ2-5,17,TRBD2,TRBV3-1,TGTGCCAGCAGCCAAGAGGGGTCTAGCGGGAGGAATACGGCCCAGTACTTC,CASSQEGSSGRNTAQYF
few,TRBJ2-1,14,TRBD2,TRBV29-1,TGCAGCGTTGACTCTAGCGGGAGGCCTGAGGGGCAGTTCTTC,CSVDSSGRPEGQFF
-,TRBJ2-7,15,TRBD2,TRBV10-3,TGTGCCATCAGTGGACTAGCGCGGAGCTCCTACGAGCAGTACTTC,CAISGLARSSYEQYF
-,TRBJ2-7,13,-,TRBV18,TGTGCCAGCTCACCGACACAGGGAAACGAGCAGTACTTC,CASSPTQGNEQYF
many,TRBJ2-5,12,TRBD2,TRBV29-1,TGCAGCGTTGCTAGCGGGGGTGAGACCCAGTACTTC,CSVASGGETQYF
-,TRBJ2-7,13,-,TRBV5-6,TGTGCCAGCAGCCCGGTGGGGAGCGACGAGCAGTACTTC,CASSPVGSDEQYF
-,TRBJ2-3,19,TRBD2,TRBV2,TGTGCCAGCAGTGACCCCCTAGCGGGCGGACTGACACACACAGATACGCAGTATTTT,CASSDPLAGGLTHTDTQYF
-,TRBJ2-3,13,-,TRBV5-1,TGCGCCAGCAGAAGCGACGGGACAGATACGCAGTATTTT,CASRSDGTDTQYF
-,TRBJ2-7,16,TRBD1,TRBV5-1,TGCGCCAGCAGCTTGGTAGGGGGACAGGGTATGTACGAGCAGTACTTC,CASSLVGGQGMYEQYF
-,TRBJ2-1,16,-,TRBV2,TGTGCCAGCAGTGAGTCTTCCTCCAGCTCCTACAATGAGCAGTTCTTC,CASSESSSSSYNEQFF
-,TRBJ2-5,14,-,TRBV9,TGTGCCAGCAGCGTAGACCAGGGGATGGAGACCCAGTACTTC,CASSVDQGMETQYF
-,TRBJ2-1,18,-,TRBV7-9,TGTGCCAGCAGAGACCTGGGGTGGGCCGTTAAAACCTACAATGAGCAGTTCTTC,CASRDLGWAVKTYNEQFF
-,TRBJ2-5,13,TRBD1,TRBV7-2,TGTGCCAGCAGGCCGACAGGGAAAGAGACCCAGTACTTC,CASRPTGKETQYF
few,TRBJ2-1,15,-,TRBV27,TGTGCCAGCAGCCAACTTAGGAATTTGTACAATGAGCAGTTCTTC,CASSQLRNLYNEQFF
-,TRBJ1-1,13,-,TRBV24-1,TGTGCCACCAGGGAAGGACAGTACACTGAAGCTTTCTTT,CATREGQYTEAFF
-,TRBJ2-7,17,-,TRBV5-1,TGCGCCAGCAGCTTACTTGCCTTAGGGGACGCTACCTACGAGCAGTACTTC,CASSLLALGDATYEQYF
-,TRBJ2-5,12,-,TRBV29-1,TGCAGCGTTGATGTAGGGGGGGAGACCCAGTACTTC,CSVDVGGETQYF